The sequence of this T cell receptor (beta chain) was determined in a study of monozygotic twins with inflammatory bowel disease. TCRdb reanalyzed the 5' RACE reads and collapses them to one entry per CDR3 protein, without DNA. This sample's table has 300,000 to 450,000 distinct CDR3 sequences. The CDR3 spans 12 residues. The V gene's germline CDR1 is SGHTA and CDR2 FQGNSA. This sequence originates from a human donor with ulcerative colitis or Crohn's disease, or a healthy co-twin of an affected twin (not recorded which). The chain joins TRBV7-2 to TRBJ1-2; the TCRdb D gene call, TRBD1, has no DNA to confirm it. Source material: blood. CDR3 amino acids: CASSYRLYGYTF.